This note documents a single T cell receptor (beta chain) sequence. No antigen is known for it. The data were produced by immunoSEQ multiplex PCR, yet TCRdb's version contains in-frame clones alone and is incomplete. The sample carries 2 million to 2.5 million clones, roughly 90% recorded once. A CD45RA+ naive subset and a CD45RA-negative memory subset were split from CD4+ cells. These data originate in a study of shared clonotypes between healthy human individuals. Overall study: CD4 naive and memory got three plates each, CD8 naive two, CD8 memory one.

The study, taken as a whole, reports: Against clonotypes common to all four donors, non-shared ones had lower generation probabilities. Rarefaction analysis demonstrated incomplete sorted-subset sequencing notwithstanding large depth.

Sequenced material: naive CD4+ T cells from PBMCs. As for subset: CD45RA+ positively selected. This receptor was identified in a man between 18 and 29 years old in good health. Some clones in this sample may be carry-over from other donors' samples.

The CDR3 loop is CASSFLRVDEQFF. The DNA of the CDR3 is TGTGCCAGCAGCTTCCTTAGAGTCGATGAGCAGTTCTTC. The genes are TRBV7-9 and TRBJ2-1; the D is unclear. The CDR3 runs to 13 residues. The germline CDR1 and CDR2 sequences are SEHNR and FQNEAQ (reference sequence). V shed 3 bases and J shed 8 bases, with 11 bases lying between them.